The clone carrying this T cell receptor (beta chain) was observed a handful of times. Its matching antigen is unknown. CDR1 is SGHVS and CDR2 is FNYEAQ in the germline V gene. V dropped 0 bases and J dropped 1 base, with 3 bases sitting between them. This CDR3 region has 13 residues. Naive CD8 populations comprised CD45RO-negative cells positively selected for CCR7, excluding terminally differentiated effector memory CD45RA+ cells. This specimen comes from a study of shared clonotypes between healthy human individuals. Points from the study as a whole: Though the depth was large, rarefaction showed that sorted-subset sequencing was incomplete. When naive CD4 clonotypes were compared across several donors, about 5% were shared.

Deep was the level at which the assay was run. Methods used by the authors: Junction-only sequences without quality scores came from ImmunoSEQ, so filtering differed. Only in-frame clones appear in the TCRdb table, and some are missing; sequencing was by immunoSEQ multiplex PCR. V and J calls and clone size are as listed in that table; D and trimming were resolved from the DNA. The data hold about 2.1 million clones, with 85% to 95% observed a single time. This TCR derives from a man aged 18-30 years in good health. Some clones in this sample may be carry-over from other donors' samples. The rearrangement joins TRBV7-6 to TRBJ1-1; D remains unclear. The sequencing input was naive CD8+ T cells from PBMCs. CDR3 DNA sequence: TGTGCCAGCAGCTTAGCGGGGAACACTGAAGCTTTCTTT. This translates into CASSLAGNTEAFF.